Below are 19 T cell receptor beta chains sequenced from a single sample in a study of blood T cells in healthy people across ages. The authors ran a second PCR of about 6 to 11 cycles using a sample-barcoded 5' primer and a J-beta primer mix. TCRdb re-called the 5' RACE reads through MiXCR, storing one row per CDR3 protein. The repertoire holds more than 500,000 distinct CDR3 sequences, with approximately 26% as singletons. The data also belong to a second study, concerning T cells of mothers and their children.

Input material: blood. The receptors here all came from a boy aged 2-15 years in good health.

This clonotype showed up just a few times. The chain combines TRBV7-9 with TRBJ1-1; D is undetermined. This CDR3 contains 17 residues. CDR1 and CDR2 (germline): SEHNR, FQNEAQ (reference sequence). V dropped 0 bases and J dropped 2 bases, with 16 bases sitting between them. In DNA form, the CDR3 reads TGTGCCAGCAGCTTAGCCCGATTTGGAGAGACTAACACTGAAGCTTTCTTT. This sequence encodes CASSLARFGETNTEAFF.

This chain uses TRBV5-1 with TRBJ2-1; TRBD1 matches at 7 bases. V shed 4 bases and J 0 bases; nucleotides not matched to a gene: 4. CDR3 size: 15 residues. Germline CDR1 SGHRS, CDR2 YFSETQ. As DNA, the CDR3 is TGCGCCAGCAGCGGACAGGCTAGCTCCTACAATGAGCAGTTCTTC. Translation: CASSGQASSYNEQFF.

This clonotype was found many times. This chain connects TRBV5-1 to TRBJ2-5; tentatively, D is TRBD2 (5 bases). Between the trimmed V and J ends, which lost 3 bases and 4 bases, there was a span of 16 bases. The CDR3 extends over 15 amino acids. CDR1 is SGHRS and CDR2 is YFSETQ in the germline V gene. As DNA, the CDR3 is TGCGCCAGCAGCTCCCGGGGTTCATGGGGAGAGACCCAGTACTTC. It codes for CASSSRGSWGETQYF.

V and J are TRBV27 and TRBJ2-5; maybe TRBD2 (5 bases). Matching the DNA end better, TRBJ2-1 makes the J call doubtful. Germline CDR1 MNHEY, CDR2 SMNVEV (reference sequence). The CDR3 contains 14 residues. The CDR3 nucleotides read TGTGCCAGCAGTTCCGGACTGGGTTACAATGAGCAGTTCTTC. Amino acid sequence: CASSSGLGYNEQFF.

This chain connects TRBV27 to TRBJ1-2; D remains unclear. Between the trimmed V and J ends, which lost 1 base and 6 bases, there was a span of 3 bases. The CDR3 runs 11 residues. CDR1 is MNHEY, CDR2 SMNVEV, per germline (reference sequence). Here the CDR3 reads CASSLYHGYTF. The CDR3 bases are TGTGCCAGCAGTTTATACCATGGCTACACCTTC.

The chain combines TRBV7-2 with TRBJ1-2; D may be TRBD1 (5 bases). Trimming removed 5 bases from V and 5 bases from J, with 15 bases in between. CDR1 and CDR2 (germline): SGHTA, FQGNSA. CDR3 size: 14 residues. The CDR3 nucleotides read TGTGCCAGCAGCCTATTCCGGGACGGGTATGGCTACACCTTC. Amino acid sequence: CASSLFRDGYGYTF. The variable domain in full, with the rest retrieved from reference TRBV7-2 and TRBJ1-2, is GAGVSQSPSNKVTEKGKDVELRCDPISGHTALYWYRQSLGQGLEFLIYFQGNSAPDKSGLPSDRFSAERTGGSVSTLTIQRTQQEDSAVYLCASSLFRDGYGYTFGSGTRLTVV.

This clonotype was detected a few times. CDR3 nucleotides: TGTGCCAGCAGTTACTCGAATCAGGGGTTCACCGGGGAGCTGTTTTTT. It yields the protein CASSYSNQGFTGELFF. The chain couples TRBV6-5 to TRBJ2-2, with a tentative D call TRBD1 (6 bases). CDR3 size: 16 residues. Germline CDR1 reads MNHEY; CDR2 reads SVGAGI. Trimming removed 0 bases from V and 4 bases from J, with 12 bases in between.

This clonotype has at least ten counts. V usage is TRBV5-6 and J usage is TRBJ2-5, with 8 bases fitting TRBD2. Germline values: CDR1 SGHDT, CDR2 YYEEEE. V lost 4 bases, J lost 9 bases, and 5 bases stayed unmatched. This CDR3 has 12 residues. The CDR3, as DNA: TGTGCCAGCAGCCAGGAGGGACTAGCCCAGTACTTC. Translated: CASSQEGLAQYF.

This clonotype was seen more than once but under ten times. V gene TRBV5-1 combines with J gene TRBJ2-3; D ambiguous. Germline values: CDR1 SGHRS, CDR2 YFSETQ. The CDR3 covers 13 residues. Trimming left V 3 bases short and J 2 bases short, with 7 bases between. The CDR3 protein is CASSSGVTDTQYF. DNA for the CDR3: TGCGCCAGCAGCTCTGGTGTCACAGATACGCAGTATTTT. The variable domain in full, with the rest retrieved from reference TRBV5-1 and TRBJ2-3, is KAGVTQTPRYLIKTRGQQVTLSCSPISGHRSVSWYQQTPGQGLQFLFEYFSETQRNKGNFPGRFSGRQFSNSRSEMNVSTLELGDSALYLCASSSGVTDTQYFGPGTRLTVL.

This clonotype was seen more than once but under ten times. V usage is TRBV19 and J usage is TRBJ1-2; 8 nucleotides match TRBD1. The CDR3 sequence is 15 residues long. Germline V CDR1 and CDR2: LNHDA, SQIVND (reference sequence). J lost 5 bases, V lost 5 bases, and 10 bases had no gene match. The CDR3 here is CASSRGQAKMYGYTF. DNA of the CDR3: TGTGCCAGTAGTCGGGGACAGGCCAAGATGTATGGCTACACCTTC.

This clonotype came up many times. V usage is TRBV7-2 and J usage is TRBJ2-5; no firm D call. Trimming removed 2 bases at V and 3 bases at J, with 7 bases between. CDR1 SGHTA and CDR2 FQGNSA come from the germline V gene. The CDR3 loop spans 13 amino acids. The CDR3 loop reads CASSLSREETQYF. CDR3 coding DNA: TGTGCCAGCAGCTTATCTAGAGAAGAGACCCAGTACTTC.

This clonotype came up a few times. CDR3 loop: CASSLRSEGNTGELFF. The CDR3 DNA reads as TGCGCCAGCAGCTTGAGGAGCGAGGGAAACACCGGGGAGCTGTTTTTT. V gene TRBV5-1 combines with J gene TRBJ2-2, with D perhaps matching TRBD2 (5 bases). The length of the CDR3 is 16 residues. Germline V gene data show CDR1 as SGHRS and CDR2 as YFSETQ. The V and J ends lost 1 base and 2 bases respectively, with 12 bases between them. The whole variable domain, remainder taken from reference TRBV5-1 and TRBJ2-2, is KAGVTQTPRYLIKTRGQQVTLSCSPISGHRSVSWYQQTPGQGLQFLFEYFSETQRNKGNFPGRFSGRQFSNSRSEMNVSTLELGDSALYLCASSLRSEGNTGELFFGEGSRLTVL.

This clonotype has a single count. The CDR3 DNA is TGTGCCAGCAGTTTCGGACAGAAGGTGCAGTACTTC. Translated, it gives CASSFGQKVQYF. This rearrangement joins TRBV6-2 or TRBV6-3 to TRBJ2-7, with a weak D call TRBD1 (6 bases). The CDR3 is 12 amino acids. The germline V and J ends were trimmed by 4 bases and 9 bases, with 13 bases remaining between them. CDR1 and CDR2 (germline): MNHEY, SVGEGT.

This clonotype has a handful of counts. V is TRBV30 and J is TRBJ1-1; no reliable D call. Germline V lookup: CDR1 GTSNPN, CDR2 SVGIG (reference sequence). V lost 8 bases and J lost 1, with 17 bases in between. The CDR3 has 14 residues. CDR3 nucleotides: TGTGCCGGCCAGAGGAATCTAGAGAACACTGAAGCTTTCTTT. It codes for CAGQRNLENTEAFF.

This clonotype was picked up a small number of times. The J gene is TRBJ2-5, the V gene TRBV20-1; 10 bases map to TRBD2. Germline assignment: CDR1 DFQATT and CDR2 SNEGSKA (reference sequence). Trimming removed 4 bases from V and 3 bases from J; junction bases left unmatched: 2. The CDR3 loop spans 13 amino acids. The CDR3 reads CSATGLAEETQYF. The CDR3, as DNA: TGCAGTGCTACCGGACTAGCGGAAGAGACCCAGTACTTC.

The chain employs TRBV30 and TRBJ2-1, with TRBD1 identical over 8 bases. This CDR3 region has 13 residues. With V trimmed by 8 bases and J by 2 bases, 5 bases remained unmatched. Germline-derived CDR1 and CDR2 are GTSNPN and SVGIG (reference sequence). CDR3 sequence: CAGQGGPYNEQFF. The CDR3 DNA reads TGTGCCGGACAGGGTGGACCCTACAATGAGCAGTTCTTC. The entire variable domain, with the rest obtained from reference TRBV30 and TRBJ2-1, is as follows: SQTIHQWPATLVQPVGSPLSLECTVEGTSNPNLYWYRQAAGRGLQLLFYSVGIGQISSEVPQNLSASRPQDRQFILSSKKLLLSDSGFYLCAGQGGPYNEQFFGPGTRLTVL.

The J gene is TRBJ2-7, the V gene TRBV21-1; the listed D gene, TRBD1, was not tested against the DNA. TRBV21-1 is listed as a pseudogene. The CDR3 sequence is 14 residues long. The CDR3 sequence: CASSNSLSSYEQYF. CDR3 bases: TGTGCCAGCAGCAATAGCCTGTCCTCCTACGAGCAGTACTTC.

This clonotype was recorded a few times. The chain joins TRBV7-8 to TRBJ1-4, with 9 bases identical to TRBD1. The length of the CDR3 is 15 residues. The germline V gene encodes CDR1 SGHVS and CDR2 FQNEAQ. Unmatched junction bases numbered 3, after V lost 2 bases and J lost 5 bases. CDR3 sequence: CASSLRGQGNEKLFF. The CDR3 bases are TGTGCCAGCAGCTTACGGGGACAGGGAAATGAAAAACTGTTTTTT.

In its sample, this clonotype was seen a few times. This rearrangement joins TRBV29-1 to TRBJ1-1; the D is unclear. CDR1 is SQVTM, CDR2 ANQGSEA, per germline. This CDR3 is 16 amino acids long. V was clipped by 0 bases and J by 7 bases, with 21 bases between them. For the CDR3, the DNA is TGCAGCGTTGAAGACCCTCGGGCGGCCCTGTTTGTTGAAGCTTTCTTT. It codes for CSVEDPRAALFVEAFF.